Below, 17 T cell receptor beta chains from the same sample are listed, as sequenced in a study of early stage breast cancer tumors. Clones were sequenced by immunoSEQ multiplex PCR, and TCRdb holds only the in-frame ones, with some missing. Altogether about 50,000 clones are present, 60% to 85% being singletons, with the ten largest covering around 3.7%. Sequencing was performed on blood. These receptors all come from a person in their thirties with breast cancer.

The chain is built from TRBV4-2 and TRBJ2-3; no clear D gene. The CDR3 has 14 amino acids. Trimming took off 0 bases at V and 0 bases at J, with 4 bases between the two ends. CDR1 is LGHNA, CDR2 YNFKEQ, per germline. CDR3 coding DNA: TGTGCCAGCAGCCAAGAGGGGAGCACAGATACGCAGTATTTT. Amino acid sequence: CASSQEGSTDTQYF.

This clone has just a few counts. The chain combines TRBV4-1 with TRBJ1-5, with D maybe TRBD1 (6 bases). This CDR3 spans 17 amino acids. V shed 3 bases and J shed 6 bases, with 21 bases lying between them. Germline V gene data show CDR1 as MGHRA and CDR2 as YSYEKL. CDR3 nucleotides: TGCGCCAGCAGCCAGGGCAGGGCTAGGGGGTTCTCTCAGCCCCAGCATTTT. Protein: CASSQGRARGFSQPQHF.

This clone was seen a handful of times. J is TRBJ1-5 and V is TRBV2, with a tentative D call TRBD1 (6 bases). This CDR3 is built from 17 residues. Trimming removed 6 bases from V and 0 bases from J, with 18 bases in between. Germline V gives CDR1 SNHLY, CDR2 FYNNEI. This CDR3 reads CASSKHREDSSNQPQHF. As DNA, the CDR3 is TGTGCCAGCAGCAAACACAGGGAAGACTCTAGCAATCAGCCCCAGCATTTT.

This sequence joins TRBV5-5 and TRBJ1-1; TRBD1 agrees at 11 bases. The CDR3 extends over 15 amino acids. J lost 4 bases, V lost 0 bases, and 2 bases had no gene match. Germline CDR1 reads SGHKS; CDR2 reads YYEKEE (reference sequence). CDR3 loop: CASSLEGQGGTEAFF. The CDR3 nucleotides are TGTGCCAGCAGCTTGGAGGGACAGGGGGGCACTGAAGCTTTCTTT.

V usage is TRBV5-8 and J usage is TRBJ1-4; D ambiguous. In germline, CDR1 is SGHTS, CDR2 YDEGEE. This CDR3 has 18 amino acids. Trimming cost V 0 bases and J 3 bases, with 18 bases left between them. The chain's CDR3 is CASSLVEAITWANEKLFF. DNA for the CDR3: TGTGCCAGCAGCTTGGTAGAAGCGATAACGTGGGCTAATGAAAAACTGTTTTTT.

The rearrangement links TRBV6-5 to TRBJ2-5; perhaps TRBD1 as D (5 bases). From germline, CDR1 is MNHEY and CDR2 SVGAGI. Between the trimmed V and J ends, which lost 5 bases and 5 bases, there was a span of 15 bases. This CDR3 comprises 14 residues. CDR3 DNA: TGTGCCAGCAGTCCCCGCAGGGTAGGGGAGACCCAGTACTTC. The encoded protein is CASSPRRVGETQYF.

A few counts support this clone. The rearrangement uses TRBV7-9 and TRBJ2-2; maybe TRBD1 (6 bases). This CDR3 has 12 residues. Germline lookup yields CDR1 SEHNR and CDR2 FQNEAQ (reference sequence). V was clipped by 10 bases and J by 6 bases, with 12 bases between them. CDR3 DNA: TGTGCCATCCAGCAGGGGTCCGGGGAGCTGTTTTTT. Its protein product is CAIQQGSGELFF.

The V and J genes are TRBV30 and TRBJ1-5, with D possibly TRBD1 on 5 matching bases. V lost 5 bases to trimming and J lost 0 bases, with 8 bases between them. The CDR3 sequence is 13 residues long. Germline CDR1 and CDR2: GTSNPN and SVGIG (reference sequence). The CDR3 region is CAWGDLSNQPQHF. The CDR3 DNA sequence: TGTGCCTGGGGGGACCTTAGCAATCAGCCCCAGCATTTT.

This clone showed up just once. The chain combines TRBV19 with TRBJ2-1; TRBD2 matches at 7 bases. CDR3 length equals 18 residues. Germline V gene data show CDR1 as LNHDA and CDR2 as SQIVND (reference sequence). The V segment lost 6 bases and the J segment 6 bases; nucleotides outside the gene matches: 20. The CDR3 here is CASSRPQAWTRAFNEQFF. CDR3 nucleotide sequence: TGTGCCAGTAGCCGACCCCAGGCCTGGACTAGGGCCTTCAATGAGCAGTTCTTC.

The CDR3 region is CASSSPRGARTEAFF. The DNA of the CDR3 is TGTGCCAGCAGTTCCCCCCGGGGGGCGCGGACTGAAGCTTTCTTT. This chain uses TRBV27 with TRBJ1-1; D may be TRBD1 (6 bases). V dropped 4 bases and J dropped 5 bases, with 17 bases sitting between them. Germline assignment: CDR1 MNHEY and CDR2 SMNVEV (reference sequence). The CDR3 is made up of 15 amino acids.

This chain connects TRBV18 to TRBJ2-1; D possibly corresponds to TRBD2 (5 bases). Looked up from germline, CDR1 is KGHSH and CDR2 is LQKENI. CDR3 length equals 17 residues. V was shortened by 5 bases and J by 0 bases, with 17 bases between the two germline ends. This CDR3 reads CASSSRERPPSYNEQFF. CDR3 DNA: TGTGCCAGCTCATCCCGGGAACGACCACCCTCCTACAATGAGCAGTTCTTC.

V gene TRBV6-5 combines with J gene TRBJ2-3; 7 bases align to TRBD1. This CDR3 is 16 amino acids long. With V trimmed by 4 bases and J by 7 bases, 14 bases remained unmatched. CDR1 and CDR2 (germline): MNHEY, SVGAGI. CDR3 in amino acids: CASSFSFTGVVNTQYF. The CDR3, as DNA: TGTGCCAGCAGTTTCAGCTTTACAGGGGTTGTAAATACGCAGTATTTT.

The V gene is TRBV5-1, the J gene TRBJ2-3; D is undetermined. Per germline, CDR1 SGHRS and CDR2 YFSETQ. This CDR3 is 12 amino acids long. Trimming pared 4 bases from V and 2 bases from J, leaving 5 bases between. The CDR3 region is CASSLLTDTQYF. The CDR3 nucleotides are TGCGCCAGCAGCCTACTCACAGATACGCAGTATTTT.

This chain joins TRBV19 and TRBJ1-2; D gene unclear. V lost 4 bases and J 0 bases, leaving 6 bases between the germline ends. The CDR3 totals 13 residues. Looked up from germline, CDR1 is LNHDA and CDR2 is SQIVND (reference sequence). Here the CDR3 reads CASSTPPNYGYTF. CDR3 DNA sequence: TGTGCCAGTAGTACTCCTCCTAACTATGGCTACACCTTC. The variable domain in full, completed from reference TRBV19 and TRBJ1-2, reads DGGITQSPKYLFRKEGQNVTLSCEQNLNHDAMYWYRQDPGQGLRLIYYSQIVNDFQKGDIAEGYSVSREKKESFPLTVTSAQKNPTAFYLCASSTPPNYGYTFGSGTRLTVV.

V and J are TRBV15 and TRBJ1-2, with 10 positions matching TRBD1. Trimming took 6 bases from V and 7 from J; bases not matched to a gene: 11. The CDR3 covers 15 residues. Germline V gives CDR1 LNHNV, CDR2 YYDKDF (reference sequence). DNA for the CDR3: TGTGCCACCAGTCTAGACAGGGGGCTTAGGGTTGGCTACACCTTC. Its translation is CATSLDRGLRVGYTF.

The chain carries TRBV30 and TRBJ2-6; D gene uncertain. The V end lost 0 bases, the J end lost 0 bases, and 9 bases lay between the germline ends. Germline loops: CDR1 GTSNPN, CDR2 SVGIG (reference sequence). The CDR3 length is 16 residues. In nucleotides, the CDR3 is TGTGCCTGGAGTGTCCCCCGGGCCTCTGGGGCCAACGTCCTGACTTTC. It codes for CAWSVPRASGANVLTF.

The gene calls are TRBV6-5 and TRBJ1-2; weak D call: TRBD1 (5 bases). The CDR3 extends over 13 amino acids. With 0 bases removed from V and 8 bases from J, the gap between germline ends came to 10 bases. The V gene's germline CDR1 is MNHEY and CDR2 SVGAGI. This chain's CDR3 is CASSYSPGGGYTF. CDR3 in DNA: TGTGCCAGCAGTTACTCTCCCGGGGGGGGCTACACCTTC.